Below, 9 T cell receptor beta chains from the same sample are listed, as sequenced in a study of blood T cell repertoires in COVID-19 (dated by TCRdb to 2020 to 2021). Library construction relied on the immunoSEQ multiplex PCR assay. The clones in this table, taken by TCRdb from immuneACCESS, are in-frame only. Not every clone is retained; where verified, under half of the shortfall comes from an unresolved V gene, and the cause of the rest is unknown. Within this sample are tens of thousands of clones, with approximately 91% of them counted one time only. The ten largest clones take up 1.5% to 2% of the sample. The sequencing sample was made of peripheral blood. The receptor set was obtained from a human donor in a cohort sampled during active COVID-19.

V gene TRBV4-1 combines with J gene TRBJ1-1; TRBD1 might be the D (5 bases). The CDR3 is 16 amino acids. V was trimmed by 0 bases and J by 1 base, leaving 12 bases between them. Germline loops: CDR1 MGHRA, CDR2 YSYEKL. The CDR3, as DNA: TGCGCCAGCAGCCAAGATGGGGCGGGACCGAACACTGAAGCTTTCTTT. This gives the protein CASSQDGAGPNTEAFF.

This clone has only a few counts. The chain links TRBV6-6 to TRBJ1-4, with a tentative D call TRBD1 (5 bases). V lost 2 bases, J lost 8 bases, and 9 bases lay in between. Looked up from germline, CDR1 is MNHNY and CDR2 is SVGAGI (reference sequence). This CDR3 comprises 13 residues. CDR3 sequence reads: CASSYGGYEKLFF. The CDR3 DNA follows: TGTGCCAGCAGTTACGGGGGGTACGAAAAACTGTTTTTT.

This clone was observed a handful of times. The CDR3 nucleotides read TGTGCCAGCAGTGACACCGGACAGGCGCTCTATGGCTACACCTTC. This encodes CASSDTGQALYGYTF. The V and J genes are TRBV6-4 and TRBJ1-2, with 7 bases matching TRBD1. The CDR3 totals 15 residues. The J segment lost 4 bases and the V segment lost 2 bases, leaving 7 bases of the junction unmatched. Germline V gives CDR1 MRHNA, CDR2 SNTAGT.

The V call is TRBV7-3, the J call TRBJ2-2, with D perhaps matching TRBD2 (6 bases). V lost 4 bases to trimming and J lost 4 bases, with 10 bases between them. Germline CDR1 reads SGHTA; CDR2 reads FQGTGA. The length of the CDR3 is 14 residues. The CDR3 bases are TGTGCCAGCAGCTCCGGGGGAGGCACCGGGGAGCTGTTTTTT. Residues: CASSSGGGTGELFF.

The V gene is TRBV9, the J gene TRBJ2-1; 9 nucleotides match TRBD1. The CDR3 runs to 14 residues. The germline gives CDR1 SGDLS, CDR2 YYNGEE. After removal of 6 bases from V and 11 bases from J, the junction contained 12 bases not matched to a gene. CDR3 protein: CASTGTGTPFQQFF. The CDR3 region has the DNA TGTGCCAGCACTGGGACAGGGACCCCCTTTCAGCAGTTCTTC.

The chain employs TRBV28 and TRBJ1-1; D gene ambiguous. There are 15 residues in the CDR3. Per germline, CDR1 MDHEN and CDR2 SYDVKM. V gave up 5 bases and J gave up 7 bases, with 20 bases separating them. The CDR3 bases are TGTGCCAGCAGTGAGGGCCGGGCCATTGCCGTTGAAGCTTTCTTT. It translates to CASSEGRAIAVEAFF. The full variable domain, its missing parts supplied by reference TRBV28 and TRBJ1-1, is DVKVTQSSRYLVKRTGEKVFLECVQDMDHENMFWYRQDPGLGLRLIYFSYDVKMKEKGDIPEGYSVSREKKERFSLILESASTNQTSMYLCASSEGRAIAVEAFFGQGTRLTVV.

The V and J genes are TRBV7-9 and TRBJ2-5; D gene unclear. Germline lookup yields CDR1 SEHNR and CDR2 FQNEAQ (reference sequence). CDR3 size: 15 residues. The V gene lost 0 bases and the J gene lost 2 bases, with 10 bases spanning the gap. This CDR3 reads CASSLAPMEQETQYF. CDR3 coding DNA: TGTGCCAGCAGCTTAGCCCCCATGGAGCAAGAGACCCAGTACTTC.

The chain is built from TRBV20-1 and TRBJ1-5; TRBD1 aligns across 7 bases. The CDR3 is made up of 14 amino acids. Germline V gives CDR1 DFQATT, CDR2 SNEGSKA (reference sequence). The V segment lost 3 bases and the J segment 4 bases; nucleotides outside the gene matches: 6. The CDR3: CSASRGQENQPQHF. The CDR3, as DNA: TGCAGTGCTAGTAGAGGACAGGAAAATCAGCCCCAGCATTTT.

This clone has only one observation. The chain links TRBV2 to TRBJ1-4; D unresolved. V dropped 8 bases and J dropped 7 bases, with 8 bases sitting between them. Germline V gene lookup returns CDR1 SNHLY and CDR2 FYNNEI. This CDR3 has 11 amino acids. This chain's CDR3 is CASRSTEKLFF. In DNA, the CDR3 is TGTGCCAGCCGGAGCACTGAAAAACTGTTTTTT.